The 26 T cell receptor beta chains below come from one sample, sequenced in a study of tumor and adjacent non-tumor tissue in lung cancer. This sample's RNA came from whole unsorted tissue. The library came from three nested PCR rounds adapted from ARM-PCR protocols. Each CDR3 protein is one row after TCRdb ran MiXCR on the multiplex PCR reads. The sample records over 100,000 distinct CDR3 sequences, more than 60% being singletons. The sample taken for sequencing was lung tumor tissue. Source of these receptors: a woman aged 55-75 years with non-small cell lung cancer.

This clonotype was seen only a few times. An end of the junction does not agree with germline; a read error may underlie this. The genes are TRBV11-3 and TRBJ2-1; possibly TRBD2 for D (6 bases). CDR3 length equals 17 residues. Germline V gene sequence: CDR1 SGHNT, CDR2 YENEEA. The CDR3 sequence: CVSNLELTSGSHNEQFF. The DNA for the CDR3 is TGTGTCAGCAATTTAGAGTTGACTAGTGGGAGCCACAATGAGCAGTTCTTC.

About this clonotype itself: The conserved phenylalanine or tryptophan is not found at the CDR3 terminus, so this likely reflects a read error. The chain is built from TRBV11-2 and TRBJ2-3, with TRBD2 matching 11 bases. CDR3 length: 16 amino acids. Germline-derived CDR1 and CDR2 are SGHAT and FQNNGV. V lost 5 bases to trimming and J lost 12 bases; unmatched junction nucleotides: 16. As DNA, the CDR3 is TGTGCCAGCAGCCGAACTCTAGCGGGGGGCACAGATGCACAGTATTCT. Protein: CASSRTLAGGTDAQYS.

This clonotype was found a few times. A clone one base away is much larger, so this may be a read error. The gene calls are TRBV6-2 or TRBV6-3 and TRBJ2-7; tentative D call: TRBD2 (6 bases). V lost 7 bases to trimming and J lost 0 bases, with 16 bases between them. Germline-derived CDR1 and CDR2 are MNHEY and SVGEGT. CDR3 length: 15 residues. The CDR3 reads CASTTSGWSSYEQYF. CDR3 DNA sequence: TGTGCCAGCACCACCAGCGGGTGGAGCTCCTACGAGCAGTACTTC.

As regards this clonotype: It is likely a read error, because the conserved phenylalanine at the end of the CDR3 is missing. This sequence joins TRBV11-1 and TRBJ1-3; a weak D match, TRBD1 (6 bases). The V gene's germline CDR1 is SGHAT and CDR2 FQDESV (reference sequence). CDR3 length: 17 residues. The CDR3 DNA follows: TGTGCCAGCAGCAAGAGCGTGGGGGCCCGCACTGGTAACACTATATATTCT. Amino acid sequence: CASSKSVGARTGNTIYS.

This clonotype was detected once. As the CDR3 is not closed by the conserved phenylalanine or tryptophan, this likely results from a read error. The rearrangement joins TRBV6-2 or TRBV6-3 to TRBJ2-3; D is possibly TRBD1 (5 bases). The CDR3 has 12 residues. CDR1 MNHEY and CDR2 SVGEGT come from the germline V gene. The DNA of the CDR3 is TGTGCCAGCAGCGACAGCACATATACGCAGTATTTA. Translating gives CASSDSTYTQYL.

This clonotype was picked up one time. The chain uses TRBV12-3 or TRBV12-4 and TRBJ2-2; D is possibly TRBD2 (5 bases). The CDR3 extends over 15 amino acids. Trimming removed 7 bases at V and 5 bases at J, with 17 bases between. As DNA, the CDR3 is TGTGCCAGCAAACGAGAGGGAGTGGGTACCGGGGAGCTGTTTTTT. This gives the protein CASKREGVGTGELFF.

Notes on this clonotype: The CDR3 does not end in the conserved phenylalanine or tryptophan, so this is likely a read error. In nucleotides, the CDR3 is TGTGCCAGCAGCTTAACGGGACAGGGAGGGTCCTACGAGCAGTACTTA. It codes for CASSLTGQGGSYEQYL. This chain links TRBV11-1 with TRBJ2-7, with 9 positions matching TRBD1. Germline-derived CDR1 and CDR2 are SGHAT and FQDESV (reference sequence). The CDR3 contains 16 residues. The V gene end was trimmed by 2 bases and the J gene end by 1 base; junction bases not matched to a gene: 6.

There are many counts of this clonotype. The V and J genes are TRBV4-1 and TRBJ2-7, with a weak D call TRBD2 (6 bases). V lost 0 bases and J lost 0, with 12 bases in between. The CDR3 runs 16 residues. CDR1 and CDR2 (germline): MGHRA, YSYEKL. CDR3 nucleotides: TGCGCCAGCAGCCAAGATTCCGCGGGGCGCTCCTACGAGCAGTACTTC. Its translation is CASSQDSAGRSYEQYF.

The chain joins TRBV20-1 to TRBJ2-3; possibly TRBD1 or TRBD2 for D (5 bases each). The germline V gene has CDR1 DFQATT and CDR2 SNEGSKA (reference sequence). V was cut by 1 base and J by 5 bases, with 13 bases left in between. CDR3 size: 14 residues. This chain's CDR3 is CSARGGGGIDTQYF. For the CDR3, the DNA is TGCAGTGCTAGAGGCGGTGGGGGTATAGATACGCAGTATTTT.

Concerning this clonotype itself: Mismatch with germline at one junction end may stem from a read error. The chain links TRBV11-3 to TRBJ2-2; 7 bases align to TRBD1. CDR3 length: 15 amino acids. CDR1 and CDR2 (germline): SGHNT, YENEEA. CDR3 coding DNA: TGTGCCGGCAGCCCAAGGGACAGCAACATCGGGGAGCTGTATTTT. Amino acid sequence: CAGSPRDSNIGELYF.

V usage is TRBV29-1 and J usage is TRBJ1-1; D unclear. Germline values: CDR1 SQVTM, CDR2 ANQGSEA. The CDR3 sequence is 12 residues long. CDR3 DNA: TGCAGGTCCCTCCCGCAGGACACTGAAGCTTTCTTT. This encodes CRSLPQDTEAFF.

About this clonotype itself: The junction shows a germline mismatch at one end, possibly a read error. The rearrangement links TRBV28 to TRBJ1-5; D call uncertain. The CDR3 covers 15 residues. Germline CDR1 reads MDHEN; CDR2 reads SYDVKM. CDR3 DNA: TGTGCCAGTAGTGTGACTGGCTATAGCAGTCAGCCCCAGCATTTT. This codes for CASSVTGYSSQPQHF.

In this sample, this clonotype turned up many times. The rearrangement uses TRBV20-1 and TRBJ2-2, with 7 bases aligning to TRBD1. The CDR3 is made up of 15 amino acids. CDR1 is DFQATT, CDR2 SNEGSKA, per germline (reference sequence). V lost 0 bases to trimming and J lost 2 bases; unmatched junction nucleotides: 3. CDR3 DNA: TGCAGTGCTAGAGAGGCAGGGGGAAACACCGGGGAGCTGTTTTTT. Protein: CSAREAGGNTGELFF.

The chain uses TRBV12-3 or TRBV12-4 and TRBJ1-4; D call uncertain. The CDR3 is 14 amino acids. Trimming left V 6 bases short and J 8 bases short, with 16 bases between. The CDR3 region is CASSAKTYKEKLFF. The CDR3 nucleotides are TGTGCCAGCAGCGCAAAAACTTACAAGGAAAAACTGTTTTTT.

This clonotype was counted only a few times. A read error may explain this, as a much larger clone is one base away. This chain joins TRBV10-3 and TRBJ2-5; 8 nucleotides match TRBD2. Germline CDR1 ENHRY, CDR2 SYGVKD. CDR3 size: 15 residues. The CDR3 is CVISRSGATQETQYF. CDR3 in DNA: TGTGTCATCAGTCGTAGCGGGGCTACCCAAGAGACCCAGTACTTC.

Notes on this clonotype: Being one base from a much bigger clone, this may be a read error. This rearrangement joins TRBV29-1 to TRBJ1-1; D is ambiguous. The germline CDR1 and CDR2 sequences are SQVTM and ANQGSEA. The CDR3 spans 13 residues. Deletions cut 6 bases from V and 0 bases from J, with 11 bases between. CDR3 in DNA: TGCAGCGTGCTGACATGGATGAACACTGAAGCTTTCTTT. Translation: CSVLTWMNTEAFF.

As regards this clonotype: A read error is possible here, since a much larger clone lies one base away. V gene TRBV10-3 combines with J gene TRBJ2-6; the match to TRBD1 covers 9 bases. The CDR3 has 17 amino acids. Germline V gives CDR1 ENHRY, CDR2 SYGVKD. Trimming removed 5 bases from V and 3 bases from J; junction bases left unmatched: 8. The CDR3 nucleotides are TGTGCCATCAGTCAAGGACAGGGGAACGTTGGGGCCAACGTCCTGACTTTC. As protein: CAISQGQGNVGANVLTF.

The V and J genes are TRBV6-5 and TRBJ1-5; D is unresolved. Germline CDR1 is MNHEY and CDR2 is SVGAGI. Trimming pared 0 bases from V and 11 bases from J, leaving 14 bases between. This CDR3 is 14 amino acids long. The CDR3 spells CASSYSSFNQSQHF. The CDR3 DNA sequence: TGTGCCAGCAGTTACTCCAGTTTCAACCAGTCCCAGCATTTT.

The V gene is TRBV11-2, the J gene TRBJ2-2; tentatively, D is TRBD2 (5 bases). This CDR3 is 15 amino acids long. The germline V gene encodes CDR1 SGHAT and CDR2 FQNNGV. V lost 7 bases and J lost 7, with 19 bases in between. The CDR3 nucleotides are TGTGCCAGCAACTGGGGAGTGGCTTCGCACGGGGAGCTGTTTTTT. It is translated as CASNWGVASHGELFF.

Concerning this clonotype: Just one base apart from a much larger clone, this may be a read error. This rearrangement joins TRBV6-6 to TRBJ1-1; D unclear. Germline lookup yields CDR1 MNHNY and CDR2 SVGAGI (reference sequence). The CDR3 has 13 residues. DNA for the CDR3: TGTGCCAGCAGTTATCCCCAGAACACTGAAGTTTTCTTT. Amino acids: CASSYPQNTEVFF.

The chain combines TRBV6-5 with TRBJ1-3; no clear D. V dropped 6 bases and J dropped 0 bases, with 6 bases sitting between them. The CDR3 length is 13 residues. Germline lookup yields CDR1 MNHEY and CDR2 SVGAGI. CDR3 sequence: CASRSYSGNTIYF. As DNA, the CDR3 is TGTGCCAGCAGGAGCTACTCTGGAAACACCATATATTTT.

Concerning this clonotype: An end of the junction does not agree with germline; a read error may underlie this. This rearrangement joins TRBV20-1 to TRBJ1-2, with 9 bases that match TRBD1. Germline CDR1 is DFQATT and CDR2 is SNEGSKA (reference sequence). This CDR3 is 17 amino acids long. CDR3 DNA sequence: TGCATTGCAGGGGGCGGACAGGGGCCAGGAAATAACTATGGCTACACCTTT. Residues: CIAGGGQGPGNNYGYTF.

The table lists this clonotype with many counts. This rearrangement joins TRBV12-3 or TRBV12-4 to TRBJ1-6, with 8 bases aligning to TRBD1. Trimming at V came to 5 bases and at J to 7 bases, leaving 7 bases not matched to a gene. The CDR3 consists of 15 residues. CDR3 sequence (DNA): TGTGCCAGCAGTAATCGGACAGGGCCGAATTCACCCCTCCACTTT. Its translation: CASSNRTGPNSPLHF.

Points on this clonotype: The missing conserved phenylalanine or tryptophan at the end of this CDR3 makes a read error likely. CDR3 sequence: CAGSLTRSTEAFY. CDR3 nucleotides: TGTGCCGGCAGCTTGACGCGGAGCACTGAAGCTTTCTAT. V usage is TRBV11-2 and J usage is TRBJ1-1; D not resolved. CDR3 size: 13 residues. Germline assignment: CDR1 SGHAT and CDR2 FQNNGV.

A remark on this clonotype: A read error may explain this, as a much larger clone is one base away. The V and J genes are TRBV10-2 and TRBJ2-5; D is unresolved. The CDR3 is 15 amino acids. Trimming took 4 bases from V and 1 from J, leaving 13 bases between them. Germline CDR1 and CDR2: WSHSY and SAAADI. The CDR3 protein is CASSVGHPFQETQYF. As DNA, the CDR3 is TGCGCCAGCAGTGTCGGCCATCCCTTCCAAGAGACCCAGTACTTC.

This clonotype was recorded many times. J is TRBJ2-2 and V is TRBV20-1, with 8 nucleotides matching TRBD2. Looked up from germline, CDR1 is DFQATT and CDR2 is SNEGSKA (reference sequence). CDR3 length: 13 amino acids. V trimming: 5 bases; J trimming: 10 bases; junction bases outside the gene matches: 9. CDR3 DNA sequence: TGCAGTGCTGCCGGGGGGGGAGGCGAGGAGCTGTTTTTT. Protein product: CSAAGGGGEELFF.